This T cell receptor (beta chain) stems from a study of cytomegalovirus exposure and HLA in healthy donors. In the PCR, 60 Vbeta and 13 Jbeta primers were used. Assay: immunoSEQ multiplex PCR; the TCRdb copy retains only in-frame clones and omits some. The sample has about 190,000 clones; around 90% are singletons. This CDR3 has 13 amino acids. The J segment lost 7 bases and the V segment lost 3 bases, leaving 2 bases of the junction unmatched. Germline V gene data show CDR1 as SGHNT and CDR2 as YENEEA. The sequenced sample was PBMCs. The chain recombines TRBV11-3 with TRBJ2-1; TRBD2 agrees at 8 bases. The sequence derives from a boy aged 2 to 10 in good health and CMV-seronegative. The CDR3 coding sequence is TGTGCCAGCAGCTTTACGGGGGGGAATGAGCAGTTCTTC. This codes for CASSFTGGNEQFF.